These 19 T cell receptor beta chains originate from one sample sequenced in a study of T cell responses to AZD1222 COVID-19 vaccine. Repertoires were generated with immunoSEQ multiplex PCR, while TCRdb's copy carries only in-frame clones and drops some. The repertoire includes about 78,000 clones, 90% of them detected once, and 3% to 3.5% sits in the top ten. The sequences come from peripheral blood, collected 28 days after the second AZD1222 dose. The receptors were gathered from an adult who received the AZD1222 COVID-19 vaccine.

The chain employs TRBV6-5 and TRBJ2-7; TRBD1 matches 7 bases. The length of the CDR3 is 14 residues. Losses at the gene ends were 6 bases for V and 4 bases for J; bases not matched to a gene: 9. The germline V gene encodes CDR1 MNHEY and CDR2 SVGAGI. CDR3 bases: TGTGCCAGCAGCCGAGACAGGGACAGTTACGAGCAGTACTTC. Amino acid sequence: CASSRDRDSYEQYF.

The genes are TRBV15 and TRBJ2-7, with 9 bases that match TRBD1. Germline V gene lookup returns CDR1 LNHNV and CDR2 YYDKDF (reference sequence). Unmatched junction bases numbered 5, after V lost 9 bases and J lost 2 bases. CDR3 length equals 13 residues. CDR3 region: CATGQGKTYEQYF. The CDR3 coding sequence is TGTGCCACAGGACAGGGGAAGACCTACGAGCAGTACTTC.

CDR3 amino acids: CASSAGVEQYF. CDR3 bases: TGTGCCAGCAGTGCAGGGGTCGAGCAGTACTTC. The V call is TRBV2, the J call TRBJ2-7; possible D gene TRBD1, 6 bases. Trimming took 4 bases from V and 6 from J, leaving 7 bases between them. Germline values: CDR1 SNHLY, CDR2 FYNNEI. The length of the CDR3 is 11 residues.

The V gene is TRBV6-1, the J gene TRBJ2-3; D gene ambiguous. Germline assignment: CDR1 MNHNS and CDR2 SASEGT. V gave up 1 base and J gave up 0 bases, with 5 bases separating them. The CDR3 is 14 amino acids. The CDR3 sequence is CASSEVGSTDTQYF. The CDR3 nucleotides are TGTGCCAGCAGTGAAGTTGGTAGCACAGATACGCAGTATTTT.

The chain employs TRBV28 and TRBJ1-4; unclear D gene. This CDR3 has 12 amino acids. V was clipped by 6 bases and J by 7 bases, with 9 bases between them. The germline V gene has CDR1 MDHEN and CDR2 SYDVKM. As DNA, the CDR3 is TGTGCCAGCAGCCTCCGGGGTGAAAAACTGTTTTTT. Encoded protein: CASSLRGEKLFF. The full variable domain, completed using reference TRBV28 and TRBJ1-4, is DVKVTQSSRYLVKRTGEKVFLECVQDMDHENMFWYRQDPGLGLRLIYFSYDVKMKEKGDIPEGYSVSREKKERFSLILESASTNQTSMYLCASSLRGEKLFFGSGTQLSVL.

The sample holds one count of this clone. The CDR3 DNA is TGTGCCAGTAACCAGCGATCCGCCTATGGCTACACCTTC. Protein: CASNQRSAYGYTF. The J gene is TRBJ1-2, the V gene TRBV19, with D hard to call. This CDR3 is built from 13 residues. Germline CDR1 LNHDA, CDR2 SQIVND (reference sequence). V was trimmed by 7 bases and J by 4 bases, leaving 13 bases between them. Using reference TRBV19 and TRBJ1-2 for the parts outside the CDR3, the full variable domain is DGGITQSPKYLFRKEGQNVTLSCEQNLNHDAMYWYRQDPGQGLRLIYYSQIVNDFQKGDIAEGYSVSREKKESFPLTVTSAQKNPTAFYLCASNQRSAYGYTFGSGTRLTVV.

V usage is TRBV30 and J usage is TRBJ1-6; D remains ambiguous. Germline CDR1 reads GTSNPN; CDR2 reads SVGIG (reference sequence). Trimming shortened V by 4 bases and J by 8 bases, and 18 bases separated the two germline ends. The length of the CDR3 is 15 residues. This CDR3 reads CAWTNGDREDSPLHF. CDR3 DNA sequence: TGTGCCTGGACAAATGGGGATAGGGAGGATTCACCCCTCCACTTT.

This rearrangement joins TRBV19 to TRBJ1-1, with D unclear. The CDR3 spans 15 residues. Germline CDR1 is LNHDA and CDR2 is SQIVND (reference sequence). The V end lost 3 bases, the J end lost 5 bases, and 16 bases lay between the germline ends. The CDR3 reads CASSMYNLGETEAFF. CDR3 nucleotides: TGTGCCAGTAGTATGTACAACCTCGGGGAGACTGAAGCTTTCTTT.

V is TRBV5-4 and J is TRBJ2-3; TRBD2 matches at 10 bases. Germline CDR1 is SGHNT and CDR2 is YYREEE (reference sequence). The length of the CDR3 is 15 residues. The ends lost 5 bases at V and 4 bases at J; junction bases unmatched: 7. This CDR3 is CASRSAGGRSDTQYF. CDR3 DNA sequence: TGTGCCAGCAGGTCAGCGGGGGGGCGCTCAGATACGCAGTATTTT.

The chain employs TRBV13 and TRBJ2-7; 8 bases fit TRBD1. The CDR3 runs to 13 residues. Losses at the gene ends were 9 bases for V and 6 bases for J; bases not matched to a gene: 10. Germline V gene lookup returns CDR1 PRHDT and CDR2 FYEKMQ (reference sequence). CDR3 residues: CASGTGVRVEQYF. The CDR3 DNA reads TGTGCCAGTGGGACAGGTGTGAGGGTCGAGCAGTACTTC.

This clone came up a few times. The chain recombines TRBV6-2 or TRBV6-3 with TRBJ1-5; 9 nucleotides align to TRBD1. With V trimmed by 5 bases and J by 3 bases, 11 bases remained unmatched. This CDR3 comprises 17 residues. Germline CDR1 is MNHEY and CDR2 is SVGEGT. In DNA form, the CDR3 reads TGTGCCAGCAGTACTTACAGGGGGCCCCTCCTCAATCAGCCCCAGCATTTT. Its translation is CASSTYRGPLLNQPQHF.

Remarks on this clone: Within the sample, other DNA sequences also encode this same CDR3. This chain uses TRBV5-1 with TRBJ1-3; D remains ambiguous. Germline V CDR1 and CDR2: SGHRS, YFSETQ. This CDR3 region has 14 residues. The V end was cut by 2 bases, the J end by 1 base, with 7 bases between. The CDR3 coding sequence is TGCGCCAGCAGCTTAAATCCTTCTGGAAACACCATATATTTT. Translation gives CASSLNPSGNTIYF.

This clone was seen only a few times. The CDR3: CASSFSSGPFYEQYF. In DNA form, the CDR3 reads TGTGCCAGCAGCTTTTCTAGCGGGCCCTTCTACGAGCAGTACTTC. The chain recombines TRBV11-3 with TRBJ2-7; 8 bases fit TRBD2. The junction had 7 bases not matched to a gene; V was cut back by 3 bases and J by 3 bases. The CDR3 consists of 15 residues. Germline V lookup: CDR1 SGHNT, CDR2 YENEEA.

The chain combines TRBV7-3 with TRBJ2-1; D possibly corresponds to TRBD2 (6 bases). Trimming pared 2 bases from V and 4 bases from J, leaving 6 bases between. The CDR3 loop spans 13 amino acids. CDR1 SGHTA and CDR2 FQGTGA come from the germline V gene. CDR3 sequence (DNA): TGTGCCAGCAGCTTAGGGACTTACAATGAGCAGTTCTTC. Translated, it gives CASSLGTYNEQFF.

V is TRBV6-5 and J is TRBJ1-5, with 10 bases fitting TRBD1. With 7 bases clipped from V and 11 bases from J, the junction kept 5 bases outside the gene matches. The CDR3 spans 12 residues. Looked up from germline, CDR1 is MNHEY and CDR2 is SVGAGI. In DNA form, the CDR3 reads TGTGCCAGCACCCTGGACAGGGGGGCCCAGCATTTT. Encoded protein: CASTLDRGAQHF.

This clone was seen a handful of times. This chain joins TRBV27 and TRBJ1-2; no firm D call. Looked up from germline, CDR1 is MNHEY and CDR2 is SMNVEV (reference sequence). The CDR3 runs 15 residues. The V gene lost 4 bases and the J gene lost 4 bases, with 16 bases spanning the gap. The CDR3 bases are TGTGCCAGCAGTTCCACCCTCCCCTCATCCTATGGCTACACCTTC. Translation: CASSSTLPSSYGYTF.

The CDR3, as DNA: TGTGCCAGCAGTGAACTGCTAGCGGGAGGGGAAGATACGCAGTATTTT. Translated: CASSELLAGGEDTQYF. The rearrangement uses TRBV6-1 and TRBJ2-3; 12 nucleotides match TRBD2. Germline V CDR1 and CDR2: MNHNS, SASEGT. The V and J ends lost 2 bases and 5 bases, in that order; junction bases with no gene match: 5. CDR3 size: 16 residues.

The chain carries TRBV11-3 and TRBJ1-1; 8 bases line up with TRBD1. The CDR3 consists of 17 residues. CDR1 is SGHNT, CDR2 YENEEA, per germline. The J segment lost 3 bases and the V segment lost 5 bases, leaving 14 bases of the junction unmatched. The CDR3 loop reads CASSGSGWGQVYTEAFF. The CDR3 nucleotides read TGTGCCAGCAGCGGAAGTGGTTGGGGACAGGTATACACTGAAGCTTTCTTT.

The chain carries TRBV27 and TRBJ1-4; possible D gene TRBD1, 5 bases. The germline gives CDR1 MNHEY, CDR2 SMNVEV (reference sequence). The length of the CDR3 is 15 residues. V was clipped by 1 base and J by 4 bases, with 10 bases between them. The CDR3 loop reads CASSLWGTLNEKLFF. CDR3 nucleotide sequence: TGTGCCAGCAGTTTATGGGGGACCCTTAATGAAAAACTGTTTTTT.